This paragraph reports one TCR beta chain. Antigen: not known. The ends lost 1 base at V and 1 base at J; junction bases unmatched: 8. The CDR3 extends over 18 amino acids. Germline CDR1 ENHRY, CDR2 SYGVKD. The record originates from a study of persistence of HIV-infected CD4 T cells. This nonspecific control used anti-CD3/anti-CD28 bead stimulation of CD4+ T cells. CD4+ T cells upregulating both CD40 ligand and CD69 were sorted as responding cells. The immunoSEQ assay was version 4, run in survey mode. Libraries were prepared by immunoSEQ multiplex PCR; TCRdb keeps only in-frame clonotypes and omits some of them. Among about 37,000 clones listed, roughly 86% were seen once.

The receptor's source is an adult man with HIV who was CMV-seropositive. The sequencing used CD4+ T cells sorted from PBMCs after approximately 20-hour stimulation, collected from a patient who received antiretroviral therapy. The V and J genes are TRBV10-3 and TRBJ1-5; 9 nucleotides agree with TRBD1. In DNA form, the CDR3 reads TGTGCCATCAGTGAGTTTGAGACAGGGGGAAACAGCAATCAGCCCCAGCATTTT. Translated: CAISEFETGGNSNQPQHF.